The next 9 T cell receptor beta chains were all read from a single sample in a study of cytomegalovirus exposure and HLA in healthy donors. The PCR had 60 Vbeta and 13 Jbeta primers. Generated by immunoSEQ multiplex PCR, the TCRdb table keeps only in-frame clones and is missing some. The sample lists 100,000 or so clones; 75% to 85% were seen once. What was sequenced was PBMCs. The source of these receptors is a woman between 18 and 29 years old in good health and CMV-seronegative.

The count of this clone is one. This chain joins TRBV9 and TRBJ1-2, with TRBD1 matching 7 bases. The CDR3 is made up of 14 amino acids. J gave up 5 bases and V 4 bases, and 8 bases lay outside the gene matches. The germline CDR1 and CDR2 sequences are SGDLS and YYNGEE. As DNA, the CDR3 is TGTGCCAGCAGCCCACCACAGGGGACTTATGGCTACACCTTC. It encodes CASSPPQGTYGYTF.

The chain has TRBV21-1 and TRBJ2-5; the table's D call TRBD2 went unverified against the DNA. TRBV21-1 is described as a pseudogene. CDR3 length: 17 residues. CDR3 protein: CASITLRGVGYQETQYF. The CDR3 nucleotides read TGTGCCAGCATTACCTTGCGGGGAGTAGGGTACCAAGAGACCCAGTACTTC.

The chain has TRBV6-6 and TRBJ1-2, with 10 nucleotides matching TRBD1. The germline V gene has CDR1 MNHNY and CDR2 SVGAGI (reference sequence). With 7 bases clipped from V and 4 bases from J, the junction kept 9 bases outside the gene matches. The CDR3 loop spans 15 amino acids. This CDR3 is CASTNGGTGVYGYTF. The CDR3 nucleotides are TGTGCCAGCACAAACGGCGGGACAGGGGTCTATGGCTACACCTTC.

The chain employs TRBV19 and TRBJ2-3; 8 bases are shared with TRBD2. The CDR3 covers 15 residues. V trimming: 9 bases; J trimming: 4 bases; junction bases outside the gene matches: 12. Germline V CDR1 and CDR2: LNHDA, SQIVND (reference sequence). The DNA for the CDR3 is TGTGCCAGCTCGGTGGGTCAGCGGGGGTCAGATACGCAGTATTTT. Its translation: CASSVGQRGSDTQYF.

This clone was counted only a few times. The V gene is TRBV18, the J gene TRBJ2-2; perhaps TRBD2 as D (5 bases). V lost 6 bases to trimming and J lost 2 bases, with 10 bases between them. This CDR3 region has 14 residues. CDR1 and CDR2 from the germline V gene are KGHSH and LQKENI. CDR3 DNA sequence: TGTGCCAGCTCTCAAGAGGGAAACACCGGGGAGCTGTTTTTT. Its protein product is CASSQEGNTGELFF.

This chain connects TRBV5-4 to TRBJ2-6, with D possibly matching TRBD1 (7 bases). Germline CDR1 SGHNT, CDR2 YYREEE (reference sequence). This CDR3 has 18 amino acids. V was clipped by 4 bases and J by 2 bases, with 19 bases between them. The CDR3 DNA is TGTGCCAGCAGCAACCCCGCAGGGGGAGGTACTGGGGCCAACGTCCTGACTTTC. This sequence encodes CASSNPAGGGTGANVLTF.

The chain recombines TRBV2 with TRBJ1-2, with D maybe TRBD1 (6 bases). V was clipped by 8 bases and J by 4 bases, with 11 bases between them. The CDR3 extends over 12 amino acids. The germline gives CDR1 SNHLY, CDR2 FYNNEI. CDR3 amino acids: CASSGEGYGYTF. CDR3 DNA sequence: TGTGCCAGCTCAGGGGAGGGCTATGGCTACACCTTC.

CDR3 region: CASSLGPDRGENIQYF. The CDR3 coding sequence is TGTGCCAGCAGCTTAGGCCCGGACAGGGGGGAAAACATTCAGTACTTC. The chain combines TRBV13 with TRBJ2-4, with TRBD1 matching over 10 bases. V shed 0 bases and J 5 bases; nucleotides not matched to a gene: 4. Germline V gene sequence: CDR1 PRHDT, CDR2 FYEKMQ (reference sequence). CDR3 length: 16 residues. Full variable domain (rest looked up from reference TRBV13 and TRBJ2-4): AAGVIQSPRHLIKEKRETATLKCYPIPRHDTVYWYQQGPGQDPQFLISFYEKMQSDKGSIPDRFSAQQFSDYHSELNMSSLELGDSALYFCASSLGPDRGENIQYFGAGTRLSVL.

In nucleotides, the CDR3 is TGTGCCAGCGGACAGGGCAAATACGAGCAGTACTTC. It translates to CASGQGKYEQYF. The chain links TRBV7-8 to TRBJ2-7; TRBD1 matches 8 bases. The junction had 4 bases not matched to a gene; V was cut back by 8 bases and J by 4 bases. The CDR3 loop spans 12 amino acids. Looked up from germline, CDR1 is SGHVS and CDR2 is FQNEAQ.